A single sample is the source of the 22 T cell receptor beta chains below, sequenced in a study of CD8+ T cells in alopecia areata. Extraction and reverse transcription of RNA yielded cDNA as the sequencing template. The method was immunoSEQ multiplex PCR; TCRdb's version includes in-frame clones alone and lacks a portion of them. Of some 150,000 clones in the sample, around 55% are singletons; the top ten hold just under 20%. Source: CD8+ T cells sorted from blood, taken at week 0. Every receptor here comes from a human donor with alopecia areata.

This clone was counted between two and nine times. CDR3 nucleotides: TGTGCCAGCAGCGAGGACAGGGACGAAGCTTTCTTT. The encoded protein is CASSEDRDEAFF. The chain has TRBV7-9 and TRBJ1-1; TRBD1 aligns across 8 bases. Trimming at V came to 5 bases and at J to 8 bases, leaving 4 bases not matched to a gene. The CDR3 spans 12 residues. Per germline, CDR1 SEHNR and CDR2 FQNEAQ (reference sequence).

Relative to its sample, this clone is large. Distinct nucleotide sequences in the sample also encode this CDR3. The gene calls are TRBV5-4 and TRBJ2-7; D might be TRBD2 (5 bases). Germline values: CDR1 SGHNT, CDR2 YYREEE (reference sequence). This CDR3 has 13 residues. V dropped 0 bases and J dropped 5 bases, with 9 bases sitting between them. The CDR3 spells CASSLVPRDEQYF. The CDR3 bases are TGTGCCAGCAGCTTGGTCCCGAGGGACGAGCAGTACTTC.

The chain has TRBV5-1 and TRBJ2-7; tentative D call: TRBD1 (5 bases). CDR3 length equals 14 residues. Trimming removed 0 bases from V and 2 bases from J, with 9 bases in between. Germline V gives CDR1 SGHRS, CDR2 YFSETQ. CDR3 amino acids: CASSLGSGPYEQYF. In nucleotides, the CDR3 is TGCGCCAGCAGCTTGGGGTCAGGGCCCTACGAGCAGTACTTC. Drawing the rest from reference TRBV5-1 and TRBJ2-7, the complete variable domain is KAGVTQTPRYLIKTRGQQVTLSCSPISGHRSVSWYQQTPGQGLQFLFEYFSETQRNKGNFPGRFSGRQFSNSRSEMNVSTLELGDSALYLCASSLGSGPYEQYFGPGTRLTVT.

The chain employs TRBV30 and TRBJ1-1; D is unclear. CDR1 and CDR2 (germline): GTSNPN, SVGIG (reference sequence). V lost 5 bases, J lost 0 bases, and 13 bases lay in between. This CDR3 comprises 14 residues. The CDR3 sequence is CAWAQRYLNTEAFF. CDR3 bases: TGTGCCTGGGCCCAGCGGTATTTGAACACTGAAGCTTTCTTT.

There are a few counts of this clone. The rearrangement joins TRBV19 to TRBJ2-7; TRBD1 or TRBD2 may be the D gene (5 bases each). Deletions cut 3 bases from V and 0 bases from J, with 12 bases between. The germline gives CDR1 LNHDA, CDR2 SQIVND (reference sequence). CDR3 size: 15 residues. The CDR3 protein is CASSIRIGGSYEQYF. The CDR3 DNA is TGTGCCAGTAGTATTCGGATTGGGGGCTCCTACGAGCAGTACTTC.

This clone was counted many times. The gene calls are TRBV6-5 and TRBJ2-1; D is possibly TRBD2 (5 bases). This CDR3 is 13 amino acids long. Germline V gene sequence: CDR1 MNHEY, CDR2 SVGAGI. The V end lost 5 bases, the J end lost 6 bases, and 11 bases lay between the germline ends. DNA for the CDR3: TGTGCCAGCAGTACATTGGGGAGCAATGAGCAGTTCTTC. Amino acid sequence: CASSTLGSNEQFF.

The count of this clone is one. The rearrangement uses TRBV4-3 and TRBJ1-1; D gene ambiguous. Trimming pared 3 bases from V and 3 bases from J, leaving 2 bases between. CDR1 is LGHNA, CDR2 YSLEER, per germline. The length of the CDR3 is 11 residues. The CDR3 region is CASSQDTEAFF. The CDR3 nucleotides are TGCGCCAGCAGCCAGGACACTGAAGCTTTCTTT.

J is TRBJ2-7 and V is TRBV4-1; D not resolved. Between the trimmed V and J ends, which lost 4 bases and 3 bases, there was a span of 7 bases. Germline-derived CDR1 and CDR2 are MGHRA and YSYEKL. The CDR3 has 12 amino acids. The CDR3 coding sequence is TGCGCCAGCAGCCCAACGGGCTACGAGCAGTACTTC. This codes for CASSPTGYEQYF.

The chain uses TRBV27 and TRBJ2-3, with D perhaps matching TRBD1 (5 bases). The CDR3 has 15 amino acids. V lost 5 bases and J lost 0, with 12 bases in between. Germline assignment: CDR1 MNHEY and CDR2 SMNVEV (reference sequence). CDR3 bases: TGTGCCAGCAGTCCCCTGACAGATAGCACAGATACGCAGTATTTT. Translation: CASSPLTDSTDTQYF.

V usage is TRBV9 and J usage is TRBJ1-1; D uncertain. The germline gives CDR1 SGDLS, CDR2 YYNGEE. Trimming removed 0 bases from V and 12 bases from J, with 12 bases in between. The CDR3 is 12 amino acids. For the CDR3, the DNA is TGTGCCAGCAGCGTAGGAAGGAGGGAACCTTTCTTT. Translating it yields CASSVGRREPFF.

Points on this clone: Other DNA sequences in the sample encode the same CDR3. The chain recombines TRBV30 with TRBJ1-2; TRBD1 matches 8 bases. Germline V gives CDR1 GTSNPN, CDR2 SVGIG (reference sequence). Germline trimming cut 0 bases from V and 5 bases from J; bases unmatched to any gene: 5. This CDR3 comprises 14 residues. The CDR3 DNA reads TGTGCCTGGAGTGTGGGGACAGGACGATATGGCTACACCTTC. Translated, it gives CAWSVGTGRYGYTF.

The J gene is TRBJ2-7, the V gene TRBV2; possibly TRBD1 or TRBD2 for D (5 bases each). The CDR3 runs to 13 residues. The V end was cut by 6 bases, the J end by 4 bases, with 13 bases between. Germline assignment: CDR1 SNHLY and CDR2 FYNNEI. CDR3 in DNA: TGTGCCAGCAGGCCCGGGACGGCTTACGAGCAGTACTTC. Its protein is CASRPGTAYEQYF.

This chain connects TRBV7-6 to TRBJ2-1; 7 positions agree with TRBD2. V was clipped by 5 bases and J by 5 bases; unmatched bases: 12. The CDR3 runs 16 residues. Germline-derived CDR1 and CDR2 are SGHVS and FNYEAQ. The CDR3 loop is CASSPTTVRGNNEQFF. The CDR3 DNA reads TGTGCCAGCAGCCCGACCACTGTGCGGGGGAACAATGAGCAGTTCTTC. Filled out from reference TRBV7-6 and TRBJ2-1, the complete variable domain reads GAGVSQSPRYKVTKRGQDVALRCDPISGHVSLYWYRQALGQGPEFLTYFNYEAQQDKSGLPNDRFSAERPEGSISTLTIQRTEQRDSAMYRCASSPTTVRGNNEQFFGPGTRLTVL.

The chain employs TRBV7-7 and TRBJ1-5; D remains unclear. The germline V and J ends were trimmed by 5 bases and 6 bases, with 17 bases remaining between them. CDR3 length: 15 amino acids. Germline lookup yields CDR1 SSHAT and CDR2 FNYEAQ (reference sequence). The CDR3 DNA reads TGTGCCAGCAGCATCATGGGTGCAGGTAGTCAGCCCCAGCATTTT. The encoded protein is CASSIMGAGSQPQHF.

The rearrangement joins TRBV27 to TRBJ2-7, with 7 bases matching TRBD1. Germline CDR1 reads MNHEY; CDR2 reads SMNVEV (reference sequence). The V gene end was trimmed by 5 bases and the J gene end by 7 bases; junction bases not matched to a gene: 5. The CDR3 has 12 amino acids. In DNA form, the CDR3 reads TGTGCCAGCAGTGCCACAGGGGATGAGCAGTACTTC. Encoded protein: CASSATGDEQYF.

The chain recombines TRBV6-5 with TRBJ2-7; D not certain. From germline, CDR1 is MNHEY and CDR2 SVGAGI. The CDR3 totals 14 residues. V was shortened by 0 bases and J by 6 bases, with 12 bases between the two germline ends. This CDR3 reads CASSYSTGPAEQYF. Written as DNA, the CDR3 is TGTGCCAGCAGTTACTCGACCGGGCCGGCCGAGCAGTACTTC.

The chain joins TRBV20-1 to TRBJ1-1; D might be TRBD1 (6 bases). V lost 2 bases to trimming and J lost 12 bases, with 13 bases between them. This CDR3 spans 11 amino acids. Germline V CDR1 and CDR2: DFQATT, SNEGSKA (reference sequence). Here the CDR3 DNA reads TGCAGTGCTAGAAAGGACAGCAGGTCTTTCTTT. This codes for CSARKDSRSFF.

The J gene is TRBJ2-3, the V gene TRBV15; 8 nucleotides align to TRBD1. V lost 6 bases and J lost 3; bases outside the gene matches: 5. This CDR3 comprises 14 residues. Germline V gene lookup returns CDR1 LNHNV and CDR2 YYDKDF (reference sequence). The CDR3 sequence is CATSGQGLTDTQYF. The CDR3 DNA follows: TGTGCCACCAGTGGACAGGGCCTTACAGATACGCAGTATTTT.

This clone showed up just a few times. The genes are TRBV19 and TRBJ1-1; a possible D gene is TRBD1 (5 bases). The ends were cut back, 3 bases at V and 8 bases at J, with 13 bases in the middle. This CDR3 region has 13 residues. Germline CDR1 and CDR2: LNHDA and SQIVND (reference sequence). The CDR3 coding sequence is TGTGCCAGTAGTATCGCCCTCAGGGTCGAAGCTTTCTTT. The encoded protein is CASSIALRVEAFF.

The chain links TRBV27 to TRBJ1-5, with a tentative D call TRBD1 (6 bases). Trimming removed 3 bases from V and 2 bases from J, with 11 bases in between. The V gene's germline CDR1 is MNHEY and CDR2 SMNVEV (reference sequence). The CDR3 extends over 15 amino acids. The CDR3 DNA reads TGTGCCAGCAGTTTGTCATCAGGGGGCAATCAGCCCCAGCATTTT. It yields the protein CASSLSSGGNQPQHF.

The gene calls are TRBV9 and TRBJ2-1; D is unclear. Deletions cut 0 bases from V and 7 bases from J, with 8 bases between. CDR1 is SGDLS and CDR2 is YYNGEE in the germline V gene. The CDR3 length is 13 residues. The CDR3 nucleotides are TGTGCCAGCAGCGTAGGAGGACCAAATGAGCAGTTCTTC. It codes for CASSVGGPNEQFF. Together with reference TRBV9 and TRBJ2-1, the CDR3 gives the full variable domain: DSGVTQTPKHLITATGQRVTLRCSPRSGDLSVYWYQQSLDQGLQFLIQYYNGEERAKGNILERFSAQQFPDLHSELNLSSLELGDSALYFCASSVGGPNEQFFGPGTRLTVL.

This clone was detected once. The V call is TRBV30, the J call TRBJ2-5; 7 bases agree with TRBD2. In germline, CDR1 is GTSNPN, CDR2 SVGIG (reference sequence). The CDR3 has 15 amino acids. With 5 bases clipped from V and 2 bases from J, the junction kept 11 bases outside the gene matches. CDR3 nucleotides: TGTGCCTGGGGAACCGGGACTACCGGACAAGAGACCCAGTACTTC. Amino acid sequence: CAWGTGTTGQETQYF.